The 19 T cell receptor beta chains given below trace back to one sample, sequenced in a study of blood T cell repertoires in COVID-19. Some clones are missing from TCRdb's copy, which holds only in-frame ones; the method was immunoSEQ multiplex PCR. The data contain approximately 270,000 clones, 90% of them seen just once; the ten biggest clones take up approximately 4%. Sample: PBMCs or T cells enriched from blood (not recorded which). These receptors came from a woman in her twenties or thirties with acute COVID-19.

The V and J genes are TRBV5-1 and TRBJ2-2; a weak D match, TRBD1 (6 bases). CDR1 is SGHRS and CDR2 is YFSETQ in the germline V gene. The V end was cut by 7 bases, the J end by 4 bases, with 14 bases between. The CDR3 runs to 14 residues. The CDR3 DNA sequence: TGCGCCAGCCCCTTTGGGACACTCACCGGGGAGCTGTTTTTT. Its protein product is CASPFGTLTGELFF. The whole variable domain, remainder taken from reference TRBV5-1 and TRBJ2-2, is KAGVTQTPRYLIKTRGQQVTLSCSPISGHRSVSWYQQTPGQGLQFLFEYFSETQRNKGNFPGRFSGRQFSNSRSEMNVSTLELGDSALYLCASPFGTLTGELFFGEGSRLTVL.

This chain links TRBV6-1 with TRBJ1-5, with D perhaps matching TRBD1 (6 bases). The germline CDR1 and CDR2 sequences are MNHNS and SASEGT. The CDR3 has 16 residues. V was cut by 2 bases and J by 3 bases, with 14 bases left in between. CDR3 region: CASSEHSGVNNQPQHF. In DNA, the CDR3 is TGTGCCAGCAGTGAACACTCAGGGGTGAACAATCAGCCCCAGCATTTT.

The gene calls are TRBV7-3 and TRBJ2-2; 8 nucleotides match TRBD2. V was clipped by 5 bases and J by 1 base; unmatched bases: 3. There are 15 residues in the CDR3. The germline V gene has CDR1 SGHTA and CDR2 FQGTGA. The CDR3 is CASSPTSVNTGELFF. CDR3 coding DNA: TGTGCCAGCAGCCCGACTAGCGTGAACACCGGGGAGCTGTTTTTT. Supplemented by reference TRBV7-3 and TRBJ2-2, the full variable domain reads GAGVSQTPSNKVTEKGKYVELRCDPISGHTALYWYRQSLGQGPEFLIYFQGTGAADDSGLPNDRFFAVRPEGSVSTLKIQRTERGDSAVYLCASSPTSVNTGELFFGEGSRLTVL.

The J gene is TRBJ1-2, the V gene TRBV19; 9 nucleotides match TRBD1. The CDR3 runs to 18 residues. CDR1 is LNHDA and CDR2 is SQIVND in the germline V gene (reference sequence). Trimming took 3 bases from V and 4 from J; bases not matched to a gene: 15. As DNA, the CDR3 is TGTGCCAGTAGTATCCAGCCGGGACAGGGCGTCCTCGCCTATGGCTACACCTTC. It specifies CASSIQPGQGVLAYGYTF.

This chain connects TRBV28 to TRBJ1-2; 10 bases align to TRBD1. Germline assignment: CDR1 MDHEN and CDR2 SYDVKM. CDR3 length: 14 residues. With V trimmed by 1 base and J by 8 bases, 4 bases remained unmatched. CDR3 residues: CASSLSRQGAGYTF. The CDR3 nucleotides read TGTGCCAGCAGTTTATCTCGACAGGGGGCCGGCTACACCTTC.

The sample holds a few counts of this clone. The V and J genes are TRBV7-2 and TRBJ2-7; 7 bases align to TRBD2. The CDR3 loop spans 15 amino acids. Losses at the gene ends were 5 bases for V and 0 bases for J; bases not matched to a gene: 7. Germline V gene sequence: CDR1 SGHTA, CDR2 FQGNSA. Here the CDR3 DNA reads TGTGCCAGCAGCACGCTAGCGGCCAGCTCCTACGAGCAGTACTTC. Its protein product is CASSTLAASSYEQYF.

The rearrangement joins TRBV6-5 to TRBJ1-3, with unresolved D. V was clipped by 5 bases and J by 4 bases, with 15 bases between them. CDR3 length: 15 amino acids. Germline CDR1 is MNHEY and CDR2 is SVGAGI. The CDR3 reads CASSRERRTGNTIYF. CDR3 nucleotide sequence: TGTGCCAGCAGTAGGGAGCGAAGGACGGGAAACACCATATATTTT.

A remark on this clone: The DNA is omitted, as the CDR3 cannot be located on it reliably, and the CDR3 follows TCRdb's listing. CDR3 sequence: CASSTSVSYEQYF. The genes are TRBV4-3 and TRBJ2-7; the listed D gene, TRBD2, was not tested against the DNA. Both ends counted, the CDR3 spans 13 residues. The germline gives CDR1 LGHNA, CDR2 YSLEER.

V and J are TRBV6-5 and TRBJ2-1; 8 nucleotides agree with TRBD2. The CDR3 extends over 15 amino acids. CDR1 and CDR2 from the germline V gene are MNHEY and SVGAGI. V shed 4 bases, J shed 6 bases, and the junction held 8 bases outside the gene matches. The CDR3 spells CASSWGVAGINEQFF. The CDR3, as DNA: TGTGCCAGCAGTTGGGGAGTAGCGGGAATCAATGAGCAGTTCTTC.

The J gene is TRBJ2-5, the V gene TRBV4-2; 8 positions agree with TRBD2. Germline loops: CDR1 LGHNA, CDR2 YNFKEQ. The CDR3 has 17 residues. Trimming cost V 4 bases and J 4 bases; bases outside gene matches: 14. The CDR3 sequence is CASSPLWTAGDVETQYF. As DNA, the CDR3 is TGTGCCAGCAGCCCACTCTGGACAGCGGGAGATGTAGAGACCCAGTACTTC.

The chain is built from TRBV4-3 and TRBJ2-7; D perhaps matches TRBD2 (5 bases). Trimming stripped 4 bases from V and 0 bases from J, with 10 bases between. Germline V gene data show CDR1 as LGHNA and CDR2 as YSLEER. This CDR3 comprises 14 residues. The CDR3 protein is CASSRVAYSYEQYF. The CDR3 nucleotides read TGCGCCAGCAGCCGCGTAGCGTACTCCTACGAGCAGTACTTC.

This clone was counted a single time. The CDR3 sequence is CASTSGGDESYNEQFF. The CDR3 coding sequence is TGTGCCAGTACCTCGGGGGGGGACGAGTCCTACAATGAGCAGTTCTTC. The chain recombines TRBV19 with TRBJ2-1, with TRBD2 identical over 8 bases. V was pared by 7 bases and J by 1 base, with 9 bases of the junction left unmatched. The CDR3 length is 16 residues. Germline V CDR1 and CDR2: LNHDA, SQIVND (reference sequence).

J is TRBJ1-4 and V is TRBV7-2; TRBD1 agrees at 9 bases. Germline CDR1 is SGHTA and CDR2 is FQGNSA. V lost 5 bases to trimming and J lost 5 bases; unmatched junction nucleotides: 3. The CDR3 extends over 14 amino acids. This chain's CDR3 is CASSLDRGNEKLFF. The DNA of the CDR3 is TGTGCCAGCAGCCTTGACAGGGGGAATGAAAAACTGTTTTTT.

The J gene is TRBJ1-5, the V gene TRBV28; 8 nucleotides align to TRBD1. The germline CDR1 and CDR2 sequences are MDHEN and SYDVKM. V lost 4 bases and J lost 3; bases outside the gene matches: 11. This CDR3 region has 17 residues. The CDR3 loop is CASSSLLGQGDNQPQHF. CDR3 coding DNA: TGTGCCAGCAGTTCCCTCCTCGGACAGGGAGACAATCAGCCCCAGCATTTT.

The chain employs TRBV19 and TRBJ2-7, with a tentative D call TRBD1 (6 bases). The V gene's germline CDR1 is LNHDA and CDR2 SQIVND (reference sequence). The CDR3 consists of 15 residues. Trimming shortened V by 6 bases and J by 3 bases, and 18 bases separated the two germline ends. For the CDR3, the DNA is TGTGCCAGTAGCCAAACAGGGTCCCGGGGCTACGAGCAGTACTTC. Amino acids: CASSQTGSRGYEQYF.

The V and J genes are TRBV10-3 and TRBJ2-7; D is undetermined. CDR3 length equals 11 residues. The germline gives CDR1 ENHRY, CDR2 SYGVKD. Trimming took 1 base from V and 5 from J, leaving 3 bases between them. Here the CDR3 DNA reads TGTGCCATCAGTGAGTTCAACGAGCAGTACTTC. It translates to CAISEFNEQYF.

The V call is TRBV28, the J call TRBJ1-2; D might be TRBD1 (5 bases). V lost 5 bases and J 1 base, leaving 8 bases between the germline ends. The CDR3 extends over 13 amino acids. Germline V gene data show CDR1 as MDHEN and CDR2 as SYDVKM. CDR3 sequence reads: CASSPGGNYGYTF. The CDR3 DNA is TGTGCCAGCAGTCCCGGGGGTAACTATGGCTACACCTTC.

The chain couples TRBV19 to TRBJ1-2; 7 positions agree with TRBD1. There are 13 residues in the CDR3. The germline V gene encodes CDR1 LNHDA and CDR2 SQIVND (reference sequence). Trimming took 2 bases from V and 6 from J; bases not matched to a gene: 3. DNA for the CDR3: TGTGCCAGTAGTATACCTGACAGGGATGGCTACACCTTC. Protein sequence: CASSIPDRDGYTF.

The gene calls are TRBV28 and TRBJ1-1, with 10 bases matching TRBD1. From germline, CDR1 is MDHEN and CDR2 SYDVKM. The CDR3 is 18 residues long. V lost 5 bases, J lost 4 bases, and 16 bases stayed unmatched. Here the CDR3 reads CASSLPTGGASSSTEAFF. The CDR3 DNA follows: TGTGCCAGCAGTCTACCGACAGGGGGCGCGAGCAGTAGCACTGAAGCTTTCTTT.